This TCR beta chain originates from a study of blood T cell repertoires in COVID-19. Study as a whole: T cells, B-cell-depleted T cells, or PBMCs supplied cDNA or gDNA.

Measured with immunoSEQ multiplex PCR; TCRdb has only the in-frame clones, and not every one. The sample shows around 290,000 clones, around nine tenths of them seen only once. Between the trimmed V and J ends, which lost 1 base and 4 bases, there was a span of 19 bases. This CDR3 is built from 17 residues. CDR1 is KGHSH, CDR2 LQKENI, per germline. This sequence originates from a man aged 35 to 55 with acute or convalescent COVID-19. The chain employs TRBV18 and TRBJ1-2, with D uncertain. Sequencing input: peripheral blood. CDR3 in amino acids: CASSPRVEQLISYGYTF. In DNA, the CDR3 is TGTGCCAGCTCACCACGGGTGGAGCAACTGATTAGCTATGGCTACACCTTC.